This T cell receptor beta chain emerged from a study of T-cell memory formation after mild COVID-19. TCRdb fed the 5' RACE reads into MiXCR, producing one record per CDR3 protein. Among about 360,000 distinct CDR3 sequences, around an eighth were seen once, and the ten largest hold roughly 22%. CDR3 length equals 15 residues. Germline V gene lookup returns CDR1 SNHLY and CDR2 FYNNEI. Trimming shortened V by 3 bases and J by 1 base, and 12 bases separated the two germline ends. Sequencing input: PBMCs or a T cell subset sorted from them (not recorded which). The source is a man between 18 and 29 years old who had mild COVID-19 (a few samples of this study predate the infection). Cell type and time point are not known. The chain combines TRBV2 with TRBJ2-5; D unresolved. The CDR3 region has the DNA TGTGCCAGCAGTGACGTTGTAAGCCCCCAAGAGACCCAGTACTTC. Its protein is CASSDVVSPQETQYF.